Listed here are 19 T cell receptor beta chains from one sample, sequenced in a study of shared clonotypes between healthy human individuals. Data came from immunoSEQ multiplex PCR; TCRdb stores just in-frame clones and leaves some out. The sample shows 400,000 to 600,000 clones, over 75% of them seen only once. Sample: PBMCs. All receptors come from a woman in her 40s in good health. Some clones in this sample may be carry-over from other donors' samples.

The chain combines TRBV10-3 with TRBJ2-5; 7 bases align to TRBD1. TRBJ2-7 explains the end of the DNA better; the J call may be wrong. The CDR3 totals 14 residues. Germline V gene data show CDR1 as ENHRY and CDR2 as SYGVKD. The CDR3 region is CASTRDSVTYEQYF. The CDR3 nucleotides are TGTGCCAGCACCCGGGACAGCGTCACCTACGAGCAGTACTTC.

The chain recombines TRBV5-1 with TRBJ1-2; TRBD1 agrees at 10 bases. CDR1 is SGHRS and CDR2 is YFSETQ in the germline V gene. This CDR3 is built from 18 residues. The trim removed 0 bases at V and 2 bases at J, leaving 10 bases unmatched. CDR3: CASSLDGTGVNANYGYTF. CDR3 coding DNA: TGCGCCAGCAGCTTGGATGGGACAGGGGTTAATGCAAACTATGGCTACACCTTC.

The rearrangement joins TRBV18 to TRBJ2-7; 11 bases fit TRBD1. From germline, CDR1 is KGHSH and CDR2 LQKENI. Germline trimming cut 4 bases from V and 6 bases from J; bases unmatched to any gene: 8. CDR3 length: 15 amino acids. The CDR3 here is CASSLSGTGGLEQYF. Here the CDR3 DNA reads TGTGCCAGCTCACTGTCCGGGACAGGGGGTCTCGAGCAGTACTTC.

The chain combines TRBV28 with TRBJ2-6; D is tentatively TRBD1 or TRBD2 (6 bases each). V dropped 5 bases and J dropped 4 bases, with 15 bases sitting between them. The CDR3 extends over 16 amino acids. The germline V gene has CDR1 MDHEN and CDR2 SYDVKM. CDR3 bases: TGTGCCAGCAGTCCAGCAGGGGACTCCGGGGCCAACGTCCTGACTTTC. It specifies CASSPAGDSGANVLTF.

The V call is TRBV13, the J call TRBJ2-2, with D tentatively TRBD2 (6 bases). V lost 3 bases and J 7 bases, leaving 18 bases between the germline ends. Germline V CDR1 and CDR2: PRHDT, FYEKMQ (reference sequence). The CDR3 is 16 amino acids. This CDR3 is CASSFRSGLLGGELFF. The CDR3 bases are TGTGCCAGCAGCTTCCGGTCGGGACTTCTCGGCGGGGAGCTGTTTTTT.

The chain carries TRBV7-8 and TRBJ2-1; TRBD1 aligns across 8 bases. The V gene's germline CDR1 is SGHVS and CDR2 FQNEAQ. V trimming: 4 bases; J trimming: 8 bases; junction bases outside the gene matches: 10. CDR3 size: 15 residues. The CDR3 DNA reads as TGTGCCAGCAGCTCACTCGGACAGGGTGGGTATGAGCAGTTCTTC. Translated: CASSSLGQGGYEQFF.

Only a few counts were recorded for this clone. Other nucleotide sequences from this sample produce the same CDR3. The J gene is TRBJ2-5, the V gene TRBV15; 11 bases align to TRBD2. The CDR3 totals 15 residues. CDR1 and CDR2 (germline): LNHNV, YYDKDF (reference sequence). Germline trimming cut 1 base from V and 2 bases from J; bases unmatched to any gene: 0. The CDR3 loop is CATSRGLAGQETQYF. The CDR3 DNA follows: TGTGCCACCAGCAGAGGACTAGCGGGACAAGAGACCCAGTACTTC. Full variable domain (rest looked up from reference TRBV15 and TRBJ2-5): DAMVIQNPRYQVTQFGKPVTLSCSQTLNHNVMYWYQQKSSQAPKLLFHYYDKDFNNEADTPDNFQSRRPNTSFCFLDIRSPGLGDTAMYLCATSRGLAGQETQYFGPGTRLLVL.

V is TRBV5-5 and J is TRBJ2-1; 7 bases match TRBD2. This CDR3 is 17 amino acids long. J lost 4 bases, V lost 5 bases, and 15 bases had no gene match. Per the germline V gene, CDR1 is SGHKS and CDR2 is YYEKEE (reference sequence). This CDR3 is CASSFLPGGGQYNEQFF. CDR3 DNA: TGTGCCAGCAGTTTCCTCCCGGGGGGAGGGCAGTACAATGAGCAGTTCTTC. Complete variable domain (other parts from reference TRBV5-5 and TRBJ2-1): DAGVTQSPTHLIKTRGQQVTLRCSPISGHKSVSWYQQVLGQGPQFIFQYYEKEERGRGNFPDRFSARQFPNYSSELNVNALLLGDSALYLCASSFLPGGGQYNEQFFGPGTRLTVL.

The rearrangement joins TRBV10-1 to TRBJ2-3; 9 positions agree with TRBD2. J lost 1 base, V lost 4 bases, and 3 bases had no gene match. Germline V gives CDR1 WNHNN, CDR2 SYGVQD (reference sequence). CDR3 size: 15 residues. The CDR3 reads CASSARTSGTDTQYF. The DNA of the CDR3 is TGCGCCAGCAGTGCCCGGACTAGCGGCACAGATACGCAGTATTTT.

This clone was observed a single time. The CDR3 nucleotides are TGCAGCGTGAGGGGCGGTTCTAACTATGGCTACACCTTC. This gives the protein CSVRGGSNYGYTF. This chain connects TRBV29-1 to TRBJ1-2; TRBD1 is a possible D gene (5 bases). The germline CDR1 and CDR2 sequences are SQVTM and ANQGSEA. The V end lost 6 bases, the J end lost 0 bases, and 11 bases lay between the germline ends. This CDR3 spans 13 amino acids.

This chain links TRBV2 with TRBJ1-2, with 9 bases lining up with TRBD1. The CDR3 has 14 residues. After removal of 5 bases from V and 4 bases from J, the junction contained 5 bases not matched to a gene. Germline values: CDR1 SNHLY, CDR2 FYNNEI. CDR3 amino acids: CASSNTGGTYGYTF. The CDR3 nucleotides are TGTGCCAGCAGTAATACAGGGGGCACCTATGGCTACACCTTC.

The rearrangement joins TRBV19 to TRBJ2-5; D unclear. The germline V gene encodes CDR1 LNHDA and CDR2 SQIVND (reference sequence). The CDR3 spans 13 residues. V lost 1 base to trimming and J lost 2 bases, with 5 bases between them. CDR3 region: CASSIAIQETQYF. CDR3 in DNA: TGTGCCAGTAGTATAGCCATTCAAGAGACCCAGTACTTC.

This chain joins TRBV5-1 and TRBJ1-4; no definite D call. Germline-derived CDR1 and CDR2 are SGHRS and YFSETQ. Trimming pared 4 bases from V and 8 bases from J, leaving 12 bases between. This CDR3 has 13 residues. The CDR3 nucleotides read TGCGCCAGCAGCATCGGTTCGCGGGAAAAACTGTTTTTT. Protein: CASSIGSREKLFF.

The rearrangement joins TRBV7-9 to TRBJ2-2, with D uncertain. The CDR3 has 13 amino acids. Trimming stripped 5 bases from V and 6 bases from J, with 10 bases between. Germline-derived CDR1 and CDR2 are SEHNR and FQNEAQ (reference sequence). The CDR3 spells CASSQPSPGELFF. The CDR3, as DNA: TGTGCCAGCAGCCAACCATCTCCCGGGGAGCTGTTTTTT. Full variable domain (remainder filled in from reference TRBV7-9 and TRBJ2-2): DTGVSQNPRHKITKRGQNVTFRCDPISEHNRLYWYRQTLGQGPEFLTYFQNEAQLEKSRLLSDRFSAERPKGSFSTLEIQRTEQGDSAMYLCASSQPSPGELFFGEGSRLTVL.

V is TRBV14 and J is TRBJ2-2, with TRBD1 as a possible D gene (5 bases). Germline V gene data show CDR1 as SGHDN and CDR2 as FVKESK. Trimming stripped 3 bases from V and 0 bases from J, with 11 bases between. This CDR3 comprises 16 residues. The CDR3 bases are TGTGCCAGCAGCCAGTTGGTGGGGCCGAACACCGGGGAGCTGTTTTTT. Translation gives CASSQLVGPNTGELFF.

This chain connects TRBV10-2 to TRBJ2-5; possibly TRBD2 for D (8 bases). This CDR3 is 20 amino acids long. Germline assignment: CDR1 WSHSY and CDR2 SAAADI. Trimming left V 1 base short and J 4 bases short, with 28 bases between. The CDR3 sequence: CASSEWYRGTSGQPRETQYF. CDR3 nucleotides: TGCGCCAGCAGTGAGTGGTACAGGGGAACTAGCGGTCAGCCCAGAGAGACCCAGTACTTC.

The chain recombines TRBV7-2 with TRBJ1-1; TRBD1 agrees at 9 bases. V lost 3 bases, J lost 4 bases, and 3 bases stayed unmatched. CDR1 is SGHTA, CDR2 FQGNSA, per germline. There are 14 residues in the CDR3. The CDR3 spells CASSFPTGGTEAFF. CDR3 sequence (DNA): TGTGCCAGCAGCTTCCCGACAGGGGGCACTGAAGCTTTCTTT.

The chain carries TRBV6-5 and TRBJ1-4; TRBD1 is a possible D gene (6 bases). The V gene's germline CDR1 is MNHEY and CDR2 SVGAGI. The CDR3 is 15 residues long. Deletions cut 0 bases from V and 6 bases from J, with 11 bases between. CDR3 region: CASSYSGSGDEKLFF. The CDR3 DNA is TGTGCCAGCAGTTACTCCGGGTCAGGGGATGAAAAACTGTTTTTT.

The V and J genes are TRBV29-1 and TRBJ2-1, with unresolved D. This CDR3 is 10 amino acids long. Germline V gene lookup returns CDR1 SQVTM and CDR2 ANQGSEA. V dropped 7 bases and J dropped 9 bases, with 10 bases sitting between them. The CDR3 reads CSATMVEQFF. As DNA, the CDR3 is TGCAGCGCTACTATGGTTGAGCAGTTCTTC.